This TCR beta chain was sequenced for a study of T-cell reconstitution after alpha-beta-depleted transplantation in children. General observations from the study: It was surviving recipient T cells and thymic progenitors that gave some patients high TCRbeta diversity at day 60. One year after transplant, T-cell counts and diversity came mostly from newly produced T cells. Reported findings indicate that, about two months after transplant, alpha-beta T cells came from several hundred expanded clones, which were derived from non-depleted graft cells.

Points on this clonotype: Its matching antigen is unknown.

There are 15 residues in the CDR3. V lost 2 bases, J lost 4 bases, and 11 bases lay in between. Unique molecular identifiers were incorporated into the prepared TCRbeta library. TCRdb used MiXCR to reprocess the PCR reads, holding one entry per CDR3 protein. The table includes 800,000 to 1,000,000 distinct CDR3 sequences, under 30% detected once. The starting material was PBMCs, mostly from graft donor cells, obtained 360 days after TCRalphabeta/CD19-depleted stem cell transplant. The sequence was collected from a boy less than two years old who had a stem cell transplant for SCID, so the T cells may come from the graft donor. V and J are TRBV12-3 or TRBV12-4 and TRBJ2-2; the D is unclear. For the CDR3, the DNA is TGTGCCAGCAGTTTACTGGCCGCGACCACCGGGGAGCTGTTTTTT. Translating gives CASSLLAATTGELFF.